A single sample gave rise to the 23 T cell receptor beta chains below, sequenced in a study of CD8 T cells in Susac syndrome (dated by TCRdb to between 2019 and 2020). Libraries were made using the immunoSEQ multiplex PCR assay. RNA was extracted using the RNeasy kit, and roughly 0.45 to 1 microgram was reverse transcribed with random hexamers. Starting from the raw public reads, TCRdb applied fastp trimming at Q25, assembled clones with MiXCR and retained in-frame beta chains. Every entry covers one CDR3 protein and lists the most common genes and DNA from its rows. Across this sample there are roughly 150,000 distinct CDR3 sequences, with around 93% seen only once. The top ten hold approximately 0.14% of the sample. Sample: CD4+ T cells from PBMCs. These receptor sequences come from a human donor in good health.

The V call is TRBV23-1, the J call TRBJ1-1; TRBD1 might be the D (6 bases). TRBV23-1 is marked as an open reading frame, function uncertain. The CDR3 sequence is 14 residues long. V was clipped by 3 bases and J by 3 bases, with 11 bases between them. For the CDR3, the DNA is TGCGCCAGCAGTCAGAGGGGGGCGGACACTGAAGCTTTCTTT. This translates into CASSQRGADTEAFF.

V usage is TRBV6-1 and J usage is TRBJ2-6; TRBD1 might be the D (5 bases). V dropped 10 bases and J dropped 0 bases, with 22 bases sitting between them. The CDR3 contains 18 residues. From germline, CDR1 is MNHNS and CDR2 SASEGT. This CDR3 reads CATVPRQYSPSGANVLTF. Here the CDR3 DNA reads TGTGCCACCGTGCCGAGACAGTATTCCCCCTCTGGGGCCAACGTCCTGACTTTC.

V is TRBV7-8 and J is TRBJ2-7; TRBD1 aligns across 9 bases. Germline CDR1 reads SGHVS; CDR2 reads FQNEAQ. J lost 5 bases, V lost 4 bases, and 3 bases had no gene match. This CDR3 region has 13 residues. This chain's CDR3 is CASSWDRVNEQYF. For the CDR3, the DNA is TGTGCCAGCAGCTGGGACAGGGTTAACGAGCAGTACTTC.

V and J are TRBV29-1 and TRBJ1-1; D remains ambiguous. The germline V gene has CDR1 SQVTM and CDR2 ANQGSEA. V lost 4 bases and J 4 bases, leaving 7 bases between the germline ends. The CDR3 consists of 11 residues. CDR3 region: CSVGGTTEAFF. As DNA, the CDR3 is TGCAGCGTTGGGGGAACCACTGAAGCTTTCTTT.

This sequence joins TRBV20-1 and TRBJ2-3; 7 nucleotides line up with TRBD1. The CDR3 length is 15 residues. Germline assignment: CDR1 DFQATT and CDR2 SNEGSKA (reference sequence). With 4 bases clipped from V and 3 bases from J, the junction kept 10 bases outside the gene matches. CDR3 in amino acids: CSAKSRGRGTDTQYF. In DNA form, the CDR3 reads TGCAGTGCTAAATCAAGGGGGCGCGGTACAGATACGCAGTATTTT.

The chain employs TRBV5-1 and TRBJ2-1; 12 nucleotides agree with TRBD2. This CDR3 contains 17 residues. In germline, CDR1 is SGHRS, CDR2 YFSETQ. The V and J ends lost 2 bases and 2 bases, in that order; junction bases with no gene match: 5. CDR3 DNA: TGCGCCAGCAGCTTACAGACTAGCGGGGGCCCCTACAATGAGCAGTTCTTC. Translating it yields CASSLQTSGGPYNEQFF.

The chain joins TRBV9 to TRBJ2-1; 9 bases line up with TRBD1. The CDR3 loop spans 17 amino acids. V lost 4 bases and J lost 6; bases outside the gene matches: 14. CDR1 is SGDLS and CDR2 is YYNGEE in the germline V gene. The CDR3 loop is CASSPTTLQGARNEQFF. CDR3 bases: TGTGCCAGCAGCCCTACTACATTACAGGGGGCCCGCAATGAGCAGTTCTTC.

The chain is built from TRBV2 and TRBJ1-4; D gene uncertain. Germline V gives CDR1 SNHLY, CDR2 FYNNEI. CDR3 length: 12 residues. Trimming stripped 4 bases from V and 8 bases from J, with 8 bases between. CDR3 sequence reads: CASSGTGEKLFF. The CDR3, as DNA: TGTGCCAGCAGTGGGACGGGCGAAAAACTGTTTTTT.

As DNA, the CDR3 is TGCAGTGCTAGAGACCCAGTGGGGGATGGCTACACCTTC. It codes for CSARDPVGDGYTF. The rearrangement links TRBV20-1 to TRBJ1-2; possible D gene TRBD1, 5 bases. This CDR3 contains 13 residues. The germline CDR1 and CDR2 sequences are DFQATT and SNEGSKA (reference sequence). V lost 0 bases to trimming and J lost 6 bases, with 11 bases between them.

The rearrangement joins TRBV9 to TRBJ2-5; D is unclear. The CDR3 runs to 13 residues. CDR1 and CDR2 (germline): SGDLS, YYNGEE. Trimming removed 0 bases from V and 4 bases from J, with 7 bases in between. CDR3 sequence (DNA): TGTGCCAGCAGCGTAGAGGTAGCAGAGACCCAGTACTTC. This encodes CASSVEVAETQYF. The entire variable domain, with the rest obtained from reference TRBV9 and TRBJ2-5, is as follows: DSGVTQTPKHLITATGQRVTLRCSPRSGDLSVYWYQQSLDQGLQFLIQYYNGEERAKGNILERFSAQQFPDLHSELNLSSLELGDSALYFCASSVEVAETQYFGPGTRLLVL.

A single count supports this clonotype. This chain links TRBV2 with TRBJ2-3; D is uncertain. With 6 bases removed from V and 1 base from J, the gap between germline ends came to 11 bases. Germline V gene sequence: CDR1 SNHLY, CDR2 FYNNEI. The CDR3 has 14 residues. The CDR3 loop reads CASSFPQGTDTQYF. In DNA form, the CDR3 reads TGTGCCAGCAGCTTTCCCCAGGGCACAGATACGCAGTATTTT.

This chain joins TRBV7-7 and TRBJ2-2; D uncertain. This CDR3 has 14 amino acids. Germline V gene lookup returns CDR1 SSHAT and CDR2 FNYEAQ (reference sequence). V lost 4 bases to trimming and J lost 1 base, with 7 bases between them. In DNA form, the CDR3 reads TGTGCCAGCAGCTGGGCAGAGAACACCGGGGAGCTGTTTTTT. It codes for CASSWAENTGELFF.

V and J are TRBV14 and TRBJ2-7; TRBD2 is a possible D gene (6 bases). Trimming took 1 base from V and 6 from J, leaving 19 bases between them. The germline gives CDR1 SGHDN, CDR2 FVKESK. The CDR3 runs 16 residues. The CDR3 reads CASSQVGPRGSSEQYF. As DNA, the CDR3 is TGTGCCAGCAGCCAAGTGGGACCCCGGGGGTCTTCCGAGCAGTACTTC.

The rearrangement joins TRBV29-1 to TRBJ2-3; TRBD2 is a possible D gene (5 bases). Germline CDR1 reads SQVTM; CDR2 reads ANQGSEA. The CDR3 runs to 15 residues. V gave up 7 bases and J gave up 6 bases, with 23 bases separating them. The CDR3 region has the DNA TGCAGCGCTCAAACGAGGCTAACTAGTACCGATACGCAGTATTTT. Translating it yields CSAQTRLTSTDTQYF.

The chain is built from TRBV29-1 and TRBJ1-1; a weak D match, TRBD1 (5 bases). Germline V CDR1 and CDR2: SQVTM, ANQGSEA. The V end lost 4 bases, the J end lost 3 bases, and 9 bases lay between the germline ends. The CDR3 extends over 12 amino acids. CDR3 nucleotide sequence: TGCAGCGTTGTACCGGGGGACACTGAAGCTTTCTTT. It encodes CSVVPGDTEAFF.

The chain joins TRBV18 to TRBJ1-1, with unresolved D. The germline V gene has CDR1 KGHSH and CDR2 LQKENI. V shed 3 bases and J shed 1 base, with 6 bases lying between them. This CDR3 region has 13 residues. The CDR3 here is CASSPQPNTEAFF. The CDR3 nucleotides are TGTGCCAGCTCACCGCAACCGAACACTGAAGCTTTCTTT.

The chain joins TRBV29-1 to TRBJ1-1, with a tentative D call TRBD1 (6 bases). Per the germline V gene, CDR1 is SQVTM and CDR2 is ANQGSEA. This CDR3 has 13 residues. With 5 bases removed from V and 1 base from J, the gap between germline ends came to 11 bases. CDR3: CSVYGQRNTEAFF. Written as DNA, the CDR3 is TGCAGCGTTTACGGACAGAGGAACACTGAAGCTTTCTTT.

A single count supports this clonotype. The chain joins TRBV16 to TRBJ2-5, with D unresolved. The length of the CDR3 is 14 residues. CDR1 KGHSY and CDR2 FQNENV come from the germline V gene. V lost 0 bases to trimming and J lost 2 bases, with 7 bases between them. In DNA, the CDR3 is TGTGCCAGCAGCCAATCTTCCGGGCAAGAGACCCAGTACTTC. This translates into CASSQSSGQETQYF. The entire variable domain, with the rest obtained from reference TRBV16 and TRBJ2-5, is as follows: GEEVAQTPKHLVRGEGQKAKLYCAPIKGHSYVFWYQQVLKNEFKFLISFQNENVFDETGMPKERFSAKCLPNSPCSLEIQATKLEDSAVYFCASSQSSGQETQYFGPGTRLLVL.

Written as DNA, the CDR3 is TGTGCCAGCAGCCGTGGACAGGGGGGTATCACTGAAGCTTTCTTT. It encodes CASSRGQGGITEAFF. This rearrangement joins TRBV7-9 to TRBJ1-1; the match to TRBD1 covers 10 bases. Germline V gene lookup returns CDR1 SEHNR and CDR2 FQNEAQ (reference sequence). The CDR3 totals 15 residues. Trimming cost V 5 bases and J 4 bases; bases outside gene matches: 7.

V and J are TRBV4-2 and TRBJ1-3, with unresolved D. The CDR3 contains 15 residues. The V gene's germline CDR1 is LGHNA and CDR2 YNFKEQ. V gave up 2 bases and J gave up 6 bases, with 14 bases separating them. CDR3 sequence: CASSQRNSAENTIYF. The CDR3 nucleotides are TGTGCCAGCAGCCAAAGGAACAGTGCTGAAAACACCATATATTTT.

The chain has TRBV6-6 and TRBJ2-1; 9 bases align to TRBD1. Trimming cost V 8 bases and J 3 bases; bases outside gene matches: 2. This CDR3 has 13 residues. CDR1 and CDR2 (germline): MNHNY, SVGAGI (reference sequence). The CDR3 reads CASWTGVYNEQFF. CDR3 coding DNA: TGTGCCAGCTGGACAGGGGTCTACAATGAGCAGTTCTTC.

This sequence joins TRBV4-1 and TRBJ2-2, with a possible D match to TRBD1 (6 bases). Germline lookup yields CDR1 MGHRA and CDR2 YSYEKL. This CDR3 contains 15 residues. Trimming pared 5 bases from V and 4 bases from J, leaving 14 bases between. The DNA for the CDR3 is TGCGCCAGCAGCAAGGGGCAGGGGCCCACCGGGGAGCTGTTTTTT. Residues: CASSKGQGPTGELFF.

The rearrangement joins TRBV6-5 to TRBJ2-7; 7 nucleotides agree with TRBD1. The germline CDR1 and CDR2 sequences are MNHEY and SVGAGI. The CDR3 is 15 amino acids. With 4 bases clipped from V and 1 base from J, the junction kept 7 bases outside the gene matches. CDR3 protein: CASSSGHRGSYEQYF. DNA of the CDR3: TGTGCCAGCAGTTCCGGGCACAGGGGTTCCTACGAGCAGTACTTC.